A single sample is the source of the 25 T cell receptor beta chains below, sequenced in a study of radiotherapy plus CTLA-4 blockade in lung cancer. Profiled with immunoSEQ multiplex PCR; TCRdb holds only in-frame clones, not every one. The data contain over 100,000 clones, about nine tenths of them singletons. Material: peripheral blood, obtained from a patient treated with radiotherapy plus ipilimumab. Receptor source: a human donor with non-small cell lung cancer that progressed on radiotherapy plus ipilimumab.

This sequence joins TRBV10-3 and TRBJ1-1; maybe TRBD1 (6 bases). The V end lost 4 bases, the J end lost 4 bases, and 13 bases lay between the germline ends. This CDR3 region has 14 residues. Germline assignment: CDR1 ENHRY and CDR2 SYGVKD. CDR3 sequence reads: CAISATGAGTEAFF. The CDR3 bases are TGTGCCATCAGTGCGACGGGGGCGGGCACTGAAGCTTTCTTT.

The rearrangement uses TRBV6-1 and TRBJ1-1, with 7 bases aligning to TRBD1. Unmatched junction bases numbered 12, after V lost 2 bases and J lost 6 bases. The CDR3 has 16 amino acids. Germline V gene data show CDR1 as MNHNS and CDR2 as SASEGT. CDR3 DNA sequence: TGTGCCAGCAGTGAATACCGAGGACAGGCCGCATCTGAAGCTTTCTTT. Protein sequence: CASSEYRGQAASEAFF.

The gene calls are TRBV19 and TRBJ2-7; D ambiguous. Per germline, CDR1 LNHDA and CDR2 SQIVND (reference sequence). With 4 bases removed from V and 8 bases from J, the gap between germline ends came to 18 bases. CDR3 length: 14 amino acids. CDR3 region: CASSTSRPAVKQYF. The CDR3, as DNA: TGTGCCAGTAGTACGAGTAGGCCCGCGGTGAAGCAGTACTTC.

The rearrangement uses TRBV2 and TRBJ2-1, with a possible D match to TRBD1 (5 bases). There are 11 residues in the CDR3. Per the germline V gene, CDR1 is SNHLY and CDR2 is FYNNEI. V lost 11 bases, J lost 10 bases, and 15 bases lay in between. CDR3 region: CAGQPRREQFF. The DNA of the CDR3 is TGTGCCGGACAACCCCGTCGCGAGCAGTTCTTC.

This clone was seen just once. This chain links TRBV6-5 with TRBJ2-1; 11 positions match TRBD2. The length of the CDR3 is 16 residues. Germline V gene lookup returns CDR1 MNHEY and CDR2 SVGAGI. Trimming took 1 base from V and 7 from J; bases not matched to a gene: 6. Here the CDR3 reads CASSYLSSGRYNEQFF. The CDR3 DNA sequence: TGTGCCAGCAGTTACTTGTCTAGCGGGAGGTATAATGAGCAGTTCTTC.

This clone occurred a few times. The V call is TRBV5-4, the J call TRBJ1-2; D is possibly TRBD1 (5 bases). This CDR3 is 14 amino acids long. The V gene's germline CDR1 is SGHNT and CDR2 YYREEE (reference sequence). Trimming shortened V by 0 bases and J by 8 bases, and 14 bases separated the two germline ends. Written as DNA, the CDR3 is TGTGCCAGCAGCTTGGACCCAGGGTCGAGCGGCTACACCTTC. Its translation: CASSLDPGSSGYTF.

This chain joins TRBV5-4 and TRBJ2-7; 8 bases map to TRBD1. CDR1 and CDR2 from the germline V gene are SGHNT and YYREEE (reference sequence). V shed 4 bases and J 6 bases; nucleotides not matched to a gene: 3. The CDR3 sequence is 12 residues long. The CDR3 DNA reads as TGTGCCAGCAGCGTCGACAGGGGCGAGCAGTACTTC. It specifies CASSVDRGEQYF.

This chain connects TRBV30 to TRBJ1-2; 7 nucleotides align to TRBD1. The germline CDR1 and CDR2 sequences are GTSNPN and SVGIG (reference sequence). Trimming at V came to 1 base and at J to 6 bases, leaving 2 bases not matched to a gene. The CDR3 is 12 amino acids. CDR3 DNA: TGTGCCTGGAGTGGGGACAGAGATGGCTACACCTTC. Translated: CAWSGDRDGYTF. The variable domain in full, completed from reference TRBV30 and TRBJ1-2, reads SQTIHQWPATLVQPVGSPLSLECTVEGTSNPNLYWYRQAAGRGLQLLFYSVGIGQISSEVPQNLSASRPQDRQFILSSKKLLLSDSGFYLCAWSGDRDGYTFGSGTRLTVV.

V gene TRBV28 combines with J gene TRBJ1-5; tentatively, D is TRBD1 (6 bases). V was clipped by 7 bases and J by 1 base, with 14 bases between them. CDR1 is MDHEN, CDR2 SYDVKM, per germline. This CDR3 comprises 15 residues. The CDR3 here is CASTQGGQSNQPQHF. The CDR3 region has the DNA TGTGCCAGCACTCAAGGGGGACAAAGCAATCAGCCCCAGCATTTT.

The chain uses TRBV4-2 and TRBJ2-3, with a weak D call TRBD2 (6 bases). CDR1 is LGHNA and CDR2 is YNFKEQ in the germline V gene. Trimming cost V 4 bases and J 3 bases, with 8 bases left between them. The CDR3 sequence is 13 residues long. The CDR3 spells CASSPGRTDTQYF. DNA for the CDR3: TGTGCCAGCAGCCCCGGGAGAACAGATACGCAGTATTTT.

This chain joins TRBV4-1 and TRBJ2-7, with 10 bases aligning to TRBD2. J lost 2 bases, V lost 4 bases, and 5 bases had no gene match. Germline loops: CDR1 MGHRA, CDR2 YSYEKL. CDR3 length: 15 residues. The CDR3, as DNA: TGCGCCAGCAGCCCTACTAGCGGGGTTACCTACGAGCAGTACTTC. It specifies CASSPTSGVTYEQYF.

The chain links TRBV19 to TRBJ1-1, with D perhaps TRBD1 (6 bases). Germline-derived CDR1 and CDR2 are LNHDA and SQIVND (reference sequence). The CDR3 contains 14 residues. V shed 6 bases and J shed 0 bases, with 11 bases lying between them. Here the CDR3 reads CASRTGPMNTEAFF. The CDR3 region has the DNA TGTGCCAGTAGGACAGGCCCGATGAACACTGAAGCTTTCTTT.

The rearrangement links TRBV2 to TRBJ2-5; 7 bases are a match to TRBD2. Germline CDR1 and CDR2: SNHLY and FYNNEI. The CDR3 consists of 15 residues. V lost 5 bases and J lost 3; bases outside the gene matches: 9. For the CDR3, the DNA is TGTGCCAGCAGTCTACGGCGGCGGGGGAAAGAGACCCAGTACTTC. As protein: CASSLRRRGKETQYF. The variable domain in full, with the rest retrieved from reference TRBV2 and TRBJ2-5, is EPEVTQTPSHQVTQMGQEVILRCVPISNHLYFYWYRQILGQKVEFLVSFYNNEISEKSEIFDDQFSVERPDGSNFTLKIRSTKLEDSAMYFCASSLRRRGKETQYFGPGTRLLVL.

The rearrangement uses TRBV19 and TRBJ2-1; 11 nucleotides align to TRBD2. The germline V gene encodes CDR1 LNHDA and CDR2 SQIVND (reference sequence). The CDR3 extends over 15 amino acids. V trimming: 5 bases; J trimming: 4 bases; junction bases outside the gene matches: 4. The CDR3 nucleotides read TGTGCCAGTAGTCTACTAGCGGGAGCATACAATGAGCAGTTCTTC. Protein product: CASSLLAGAYNEQFF.

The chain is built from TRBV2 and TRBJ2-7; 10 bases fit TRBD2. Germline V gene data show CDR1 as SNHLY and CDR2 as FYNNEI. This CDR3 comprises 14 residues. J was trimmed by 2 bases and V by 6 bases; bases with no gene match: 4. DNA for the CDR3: TGTGCCAGCAGCGAGCGGGAGGGCCCCTACGAGCAGTACTTC. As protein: CASSEREGPYEQYF.

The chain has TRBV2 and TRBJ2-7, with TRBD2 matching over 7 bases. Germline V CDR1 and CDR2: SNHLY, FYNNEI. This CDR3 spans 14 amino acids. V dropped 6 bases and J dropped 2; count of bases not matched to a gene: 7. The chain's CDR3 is CASRGDGGTYEQYF. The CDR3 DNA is TGTGCCAGCAGGGGGGACGGGGGGACCTACGAGCAGTACTTC.

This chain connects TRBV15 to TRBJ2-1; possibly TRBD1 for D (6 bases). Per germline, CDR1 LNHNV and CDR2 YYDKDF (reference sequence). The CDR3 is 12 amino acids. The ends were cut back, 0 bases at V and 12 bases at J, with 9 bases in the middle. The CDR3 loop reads CATSRDGTRQFF. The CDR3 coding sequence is TGTGCCACCAGCAGAGACGGGACAAGGCAGTTCTTC.

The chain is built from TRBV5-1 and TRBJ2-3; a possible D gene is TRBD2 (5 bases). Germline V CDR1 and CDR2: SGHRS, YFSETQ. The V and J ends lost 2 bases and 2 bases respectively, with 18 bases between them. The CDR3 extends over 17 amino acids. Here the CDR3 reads CASSLRPQRSFTDTQYF. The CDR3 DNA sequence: TGCGCCAGCAGCTTACGTCCCCAGCGGTCGTTCACAGATACGCAGTATTTT.

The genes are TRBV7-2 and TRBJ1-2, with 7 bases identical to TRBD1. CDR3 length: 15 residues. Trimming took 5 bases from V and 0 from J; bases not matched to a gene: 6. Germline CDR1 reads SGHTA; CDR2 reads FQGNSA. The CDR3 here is CASSPGTVSNYGYTF. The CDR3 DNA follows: TGTGCCAGCAGCCCCGGGACAGTCTCTAACTATGGCTACACCTTC. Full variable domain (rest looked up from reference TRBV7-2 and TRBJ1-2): GAGVSQSPSNKVTEKGKDVELRCDPISGHTALYWYRQSLGQGLEFLIYFQGNSAPDKSGLPSDRFSAERTGGSVSTLTIQRTQQEDSAVYLCASSPGTVSNYGYTFGSGTRLTVV.

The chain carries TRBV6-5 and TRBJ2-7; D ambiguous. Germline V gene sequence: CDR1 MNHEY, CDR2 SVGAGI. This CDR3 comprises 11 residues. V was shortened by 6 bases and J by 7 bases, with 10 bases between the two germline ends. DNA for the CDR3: TGTGCCAGCAGGATGCAGGTGGAGCAGTACTTC. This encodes CASRMQVEQYF.

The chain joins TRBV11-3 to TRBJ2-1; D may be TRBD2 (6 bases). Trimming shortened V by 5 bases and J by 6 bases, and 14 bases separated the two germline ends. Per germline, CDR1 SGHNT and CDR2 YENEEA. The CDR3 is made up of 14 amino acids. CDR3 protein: CASSVFGSFNEQFF. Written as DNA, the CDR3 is TGTGCCAGCAGCGTTTTCGGGAGTTTCAATGAGCAGTTCTTC.

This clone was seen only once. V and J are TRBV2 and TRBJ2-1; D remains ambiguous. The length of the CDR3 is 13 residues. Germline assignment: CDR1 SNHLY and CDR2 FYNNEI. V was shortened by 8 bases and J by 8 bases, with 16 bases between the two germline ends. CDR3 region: CASELEPMDEQFF. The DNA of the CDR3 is TGTGCCAGCGAGTTGGAACCAATGGATGAGCAGTTCTTC.

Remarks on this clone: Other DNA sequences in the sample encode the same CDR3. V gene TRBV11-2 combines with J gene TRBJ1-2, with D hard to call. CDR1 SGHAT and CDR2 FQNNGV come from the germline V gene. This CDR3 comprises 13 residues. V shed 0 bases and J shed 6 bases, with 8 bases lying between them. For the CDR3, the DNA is TGTGCCAGCAGCTTAGACGACCGGGATGGCTACACCTTC. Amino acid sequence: CASSLDDRDGYTF.

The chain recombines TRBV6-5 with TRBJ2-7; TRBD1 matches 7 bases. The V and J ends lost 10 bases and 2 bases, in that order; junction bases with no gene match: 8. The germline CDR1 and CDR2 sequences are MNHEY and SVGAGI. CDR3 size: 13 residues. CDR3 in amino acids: CATRDSRTYEQYF. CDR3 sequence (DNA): TGTGCCACCCGGGACAGCCGAACCTACGAGCAGTACTTC.

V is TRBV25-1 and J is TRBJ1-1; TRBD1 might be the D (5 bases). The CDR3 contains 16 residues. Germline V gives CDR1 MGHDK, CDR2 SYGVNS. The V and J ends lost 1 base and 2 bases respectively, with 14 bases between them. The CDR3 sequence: CASSELGGGVNTEAFF. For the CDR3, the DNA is TGTGCCAGCAGTGAATTGGGAGGAGGGGTAAACACTGAAGCTTTCTTT.